The 15 T cell receptor beta chains presented below share a single source sample, sequenced in a study of cytomegalovirus exposure and HLA in healthy donors. Primers: 60 Vbeta forward and 13 Jbeta reverse. Measured with immunoSEQ multiplex PCR; TCRdb has only the in-frame clones, and not every one. This table holds approximately 120,000 clones, about 78% found once. The specimen sequenced was PBMCs. The receptors come from a female donor in good health and CMV-seronegative.

The chain employs TRBV9 and TRBJ2-5; D uncertain. CDR3 length equals 13 residues. Trimming removed 0 bases at V and 5 bases at J, with 8 bases between. Germline lookup yields CDR1 SGDLS and CDR2 YYNGEE. This CDR3 reads CASSVVPEETQYF. The CDR3 coding sequence is TGTGCCAGCAGCGTAGTCCCGGAGGAGACCCAGTACTTC.

V usage is TRBV5-6 and J usage is TRBJ2-3, with 7 bases that match TRBD2. The germline V gene encodes CDR1 SGHDT and CDR2 YYEEEE. CDR3 length equals 13 residues. Trimming at V came to 1 base and at J to 8 bases, leaving 4 bases not matched to a gene. This CDR3 reads CASSLQSSGTQYF. As DNA, the CDR3 is TGTGCCAGCAGCTTGCAATCTAGCGGTACGCAGTATTTT. The variable domain in full, completed from reference TRBV5-6 and TRBJ2-3, reads DAGVTQSPTHLIKTRGQQVTLRCSPKSGHDTVSWYQQALGQGPQFIFQYYEEEERQRGNFPDRFSGHQFPNYSSELNVNALLLGDSALYLCASSLQSSGTQYFGPGTRLTVL.

The V gene is TRBV7-6, the J gene TRBJ2-2; 7 bases map to TRBD2. From germline, CDR1 is SGHVS and CDR2 FNYEAQ. This CDR3 comprises 16 residues. V lost 5 bases to trimming and J lost 1 base; unmatched junction nucleotides: 7. The chain's CDR3 is CASSQRSGENTGELFF. The CDR3 bases are TGTGCCAGCAGCCAACGAAGCGGGGAGAACACCGGGGAGCTGTTTTTT.

This chain's CDR3 is CASSRSGGSYNEQFF. The DNA for the CDR3 is TGTGCCAGCAGTCGCAGCGGGGGTTCCTACAATGAGCAGTTCTTC. The V gene is TRBV11-2, the J gene TRBJ2-1; 8 bases align to TRBD2. The CDR3 is 15 residues long. Germline assignment: CDR1 SGHAT and CDR2 FQNNGV. Trimming at V came to 6 bases and at J to 1 base, leaving 5 bases not matched to a gene.

In DNA form, the CDR3 reads TGTGCCAGCAGCTTACCTAGCGGGGGGGCATATGAGCAGTTCTTC. Encoded protein: CASSLPSGGAYEQFF. The chain employs TRBV11-2 and TRBJ2-1, with 12 positions matching TRBD2. CDR1 is SGHAT, CDR2 FQNNGV, per germline. V dropped 2 bases and J dropped 8; count of bases not matched to a gene: 4. The CDR3 loop spans 15 amino acids.

This sequence joins TRBV25-1 and TRBJ1-1; 7 bases map to TRBD1. There are 13 residues in the CDR3. The germline V gene encodes CDR1 MGHDK and CDR2 SYGVNS. The trim removed 6 bases at V and 3 bases at J, leaving 4 bases unmatched. Written as DNA, the CDR3 is TGTGCCAGCAGGTGGCAGGGGGACACTGAAGCTTTCTTT. Its protein is CASRWQGDTEAFF.

The chain couples TRBV7-9 to TRBJ1-4; 8 bases align to TRBD1. Germline values: CDR1 SEHNR, CDR2 FQNEAQ (reference sequence). The CDR3 sequence is 15 residues long. Losses at the gene ends were 4 bases for V and 6 bases for J; bases not matched to a gene: 7. CDR3 bases: TGTGCCAGCAGCTCCGGGGGACAGGAGGATGAAAAACTGTTTTTT. Translating gives CASSSGGQEDEKLFF.

V is TRBV7-9 and J is TRBJ1-2; a possible D gene is TRBD1 (6 bases). V was pared by 1 base and J by 4 bases, with 13 bases between. The CDR3 is made up of 15 amino acids. Germline CDR1 SEHNR, CDR2 FQNEAQ (reference sequence). CDR3 sequence (DNA): TGTGCCAGCAGCTTAGGGGACACCCAGATCTATGGCTACACCTTC. Translating gives CASSLGDTQIYGYTF.

The chain carries TRBV30 and TRBJ2-7, with 14 bases matching TRBD2. Unmatched junction bases numbered 8, after V lost 2 bases and J lost 5 bases. This CDR3 comprises 16 residues. Germline CDR1 is GTSNPN and CDR2 is SVGIG (reference sequence). The CDR3: CAWSPGTSGRSHEQYF. CDR3 nucleotide sequence: TGTGCCTGGAGTCCGGGGACTAGCGGGAGATCCCACGAGCAGTACTTC.

The J gene is TRBJ2-5, the V gene TRBV5-1; 9 bases are a match to TRBD2. Trimming removed 0 bases from V and 2 bases from J; junction bases left unmatched: 5. Germline V gene data show CDR1 as SGHRS and CDR2 as YFSETQ. The CDR3 covers 16 residues. Here the CDR3 reads CASSLGTAGGQETQYF. As DNA, the CDR3 is TGCGCCAGCAGCTTGGGGACGGCGGGGGGGCAAGAGACCCAGTACTTC. Full variable domain (missing parts from reference TRBV5-1 and TRBJ2-5): KAGVTQTPRYLIKTRGQQVTLSCSPISGHRSVSWYQQTPGQGLQFLFEYFSETQRNKGNFPGRFSGRQFSNSRSEMNVSTLELGDSALYLCASSLGTAGGQETQYFGPGTRLLVL.

This clone came up once. The V gene is TRBV2, the J gene TRBJ1-2, with a weak D call TRBD1 (5 bases). The CDR3 runs to 14 residues. V lost 6 bases, J lost 3 bases, and 14 bases lay in between. CDR1 SNHLY and CDR2 FYNNEI come from the germline V gene. CDR3 residues: CASRQGLGDYGYTF. The CDR3 coding sequence is TGTGCCAGCAGGCAGGGTCTTGGGGACTATGGCTACACCTTC. The variable domain in full, completed from reference TRBV2 and TRBJ1-2, reads EPEVTQTPSHQVTQMGQEVILRCVPISNHLYFYWYRQILGQKVEFLVSFYNNEISEKSEIFDDQFSVERPDGSNFTLKIRSTKLEDSAMYFCASRQGLGDYGYTFGSGTRLTVV.

Comment on this clone: The sample contains more than one DNA sequence encoding this CDR3. The chain employs TRBV18 and TRBJ1-5; 7 bases fit TRBD1. Unmatched junction bases numbered 4, after V lost 6 bases and J lost 5 bases. Germline V gene lookup returns CDR1 KGHSH and CDR2 LQKENI. This CDR3 comprises 13 residues. The CDR3 protein is CASSPQGDQPQHF. DNA of the CDR3: TGTGCCAGCTCCCCTCAGGGGGATCAGCCCCAGCATTTT.

V usage is TRBV2 and J usage is TRBJ2-7; possible D gene TRBD1, 6 bases. CDR3 length: 13 residues. CDR1 and CDR2 (germline): SNHLY, FYNNEI. V gave up 9 bases and J gave up 9 bases, with 21 bases separating them. Here the CDR3 reads CASYATPRGVQYF. CDR3 in DNA: TGTGCCAGTTACGCGACTCCCAGGGGCGTGCAGTACTTC.

The gene calls are TRBV6-1 and TRBJ2-5; 9 positions match TRBD1. The V gene end was trimmed by 2 bases and the J gene end by 5 bases; junction bases not matched to a gene: 12. The germline gives CDR1 MNHNS, CDR2 SASEGT. The CDR3 covers 17 residues. The CDR3 nucleotides are TGTGCCAGCAGTGAATTTTGGGGGACAGGGTCGGTGGAGACCCAGTACTTC. Translation: CASSEFWGTGSVETQYF.

This clone appeared a few times. This sequence joins TRBV7-9 and TRBJ2-7; no clear D. The V gene's germline CDR1 is SEHNR and CDR2 FQNEAQ (reference sequence). V shed 2 bases and J shed 2 bases, with 4 bases lying between them. This CDR3 has 12 amino acids. The CDR3 is CASSLSAYEQYF. DNA for the CDR3: TGTGCCAGCAGCTTATCCGCCTACGAGCAGTACTTC.